The 10 T cell receptor beta chains given below trace back to one sample, sequenced in a study of cytomegalovirus exposure and HLA in healthy donors. Data came from immunoSEQ multiplex PCR; TCRdb stores just in-frame clones and leaves some out. The sample shows 95,000 to 150,000 clones, approximately 88% of them seen only once. Sequencing used PBMCs. The receptors stem from a woman under 30 in good health and CMV-seronegative.

J is TRBJ2-3 and V is TRBV5-1; 8 bases are a match to TRBD2. V was pared by 0 bases and J by 4 bases, with 4 bases of the junction left unmatched. This CDR3 spans 15 amino acids. The V gene's germline CDR1 is SGHRS and CDR2 YFSETQ. The CDR3: CASSLAGGGADTQYF. The DNA for the CDR3 is TGCGCCAGCAGCTTGGCGGGAGGGGGGGCAGATACGCAGTATTTT.

The chain carries TRBV30 and TRBJ2-5, with 8 bases lining up with TRBD2. Germline V lookup: CDR1 GTSNPN, CDR2 SVGIG (reference sequence). Trimming removed 0 bases from V and 4 bases from J; junction bases left unmatched: 4. The CDR3 is made up of 14 amino acids. DNA of the CDR3: TGTGCCTGGAGTGTGACTAGCGTGCGAGAGACCCAGTACTTC. Its protein is CAWSVTSVRETQYF.

The chain couples TRBV10-3 to TRBJ2-7; D perhaps matches TRBD2 (5 bases). Germline values: CDR1 ENHRY, CDR2 SYGVKD. The CDR3 totals 15 residues. The V end lost 6 bases, the J end lost 4 bases, and 19 bases lay between the germline ends. The CDR3 DNA sequence: TGTGCCATCAGCCCACCGGGAACGTCCAGGTACGAGCAGTACTTC. The encoded protein is CAISPPGTSRYEQYF.

The chain joins TRBV4-1 to TRBJ2-6; TRBD1 aligns across 7 bases. This CDR3 spans 17 amino acids. CDR1 is MGHRA and CDR2 is YSYEKL in the germline V gene. With 4 bases clipped from V and 0 bases from J, the junction kept 6 bases outside the gene matches. The DNA of the CDR3 is TGCGCCAGCAGCCGTCGGACAGGAGACTCTGGGGCCAACGTCCTGACTTTC. It codes for CASSRRTGDSGANVLTF.

V is TRBV4-1 and J is TRBJ2-1; D possibly corresponds to TRBD2 (6 bases). The CDR3 has 14 amino acids. Per the germline V gene, CDR1 is MGHRA and CDR2 is YSYEKL. V lost 4 bases and J 10 bases, leaving 17 bases between the germline ends. CDR3 amino acids: CASSPLGGPREQFF. CDR3 coding DNA: TGCGCCAGCAGCCCCCTGGGAGGCCCTAGAGAGCAGTTCTTC.

The CDR3 region has the DNA TGCGCCAGCAGCTTGACGGGTACTGGCACTGAAGCTTTCTTT. Amino acids: CASSLTGTGTEAFF. The rearrangement uses TRBV5-1 and TRBJ1-1; D unclear. Germline V gene data show CDR1 as SGHRS and CDR2 as YFSETQ. CDR3 size: 14 residues. The V end lost 1 base, the J end lost 4 bases, and 11 bases lay between the germline ends.

The chain links TRBV27 to TRBJ2-1, with 8 bases that match TRBD2. Germline CDR1 is MNHEY and CDR2 is SMNVEV (reference sequence). This CDR3 is 16 amino acids long. V shed 5 bases and J 2 bases; nucleotides not matched to a gene: 8. Here the CDR3 reads CASSPQGSGTYNEQFF. The CDR3, as DNA: TGTGCCAGCAGTCCCCAAGGTAGCGGGACCTACAATGAGCAGTTCTTC.

The genes are TRBV29-1 and TRBJ1-2; no reliable D call. The germline CDR1 and CDR2 sequences are SQVTM and ANQGSEA. V was trimmed by 3 bases and J by 5 bases, leaving 19 bases between them. The CDR3 spans 15 residues. The DNA of the CDR3 is TGCAGCGTTGATGGGGAGAAGGGTCTATCTTATGGCTACACCTTC. Protein: CSVDGEKGLSYGYTF.

The chain joins TRBV9 to TRBJ1-4; D unresolved. This CDR3 has 13 amino acids. V shed 2 bases and J shed 4 bases, with 6 bases lying between them. The germline V gene encodes CDR1 SGDLS and CDR2 YYNGEE. The CDR3 bases are TGTGCCAGCAGCGTTAACAGTAATGAAAAACTGTTTTTT. Its protein product is CASSVNSNEKLFF.

The CDR3: CASSDGAGGGFNEQFF. The CDR3 nucleotides are TGTGCCAGCAGTGACGGAGCGGGAGGGGGGTTCAATGAGCAGTTCTTC. This chain links TRBV6-4 with TRBJ2-1; TRBD2 agrees at 10 bases. Germline V gives CDR1 MRHNA, CDR2 SNTAGT. Trimming cost V 2 bases and J 6 bases; bases outside gene matches: 7. CDR3 length: 16 amino acids.